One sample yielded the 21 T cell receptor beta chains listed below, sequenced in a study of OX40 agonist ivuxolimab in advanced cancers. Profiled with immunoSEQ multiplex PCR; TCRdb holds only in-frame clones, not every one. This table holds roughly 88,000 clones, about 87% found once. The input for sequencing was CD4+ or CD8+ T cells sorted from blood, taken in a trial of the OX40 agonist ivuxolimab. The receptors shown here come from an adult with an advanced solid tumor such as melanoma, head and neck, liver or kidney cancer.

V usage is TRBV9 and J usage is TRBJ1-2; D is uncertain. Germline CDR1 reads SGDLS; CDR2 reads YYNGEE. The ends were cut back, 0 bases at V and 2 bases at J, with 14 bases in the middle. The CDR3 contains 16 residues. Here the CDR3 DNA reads TGTGCCAGCAGCGTAGCGTGGGGAGGGCAGAACTATGGCTACACCTTC. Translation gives CASSVAWGGQNYGYTF.

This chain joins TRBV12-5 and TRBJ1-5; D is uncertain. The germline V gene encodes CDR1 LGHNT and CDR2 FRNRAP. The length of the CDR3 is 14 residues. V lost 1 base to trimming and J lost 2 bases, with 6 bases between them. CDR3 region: CASGLGAGNQPQHF. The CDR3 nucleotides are TGTGCTAGTGGTTTGGGAGCGGGCAATCAGCCCCAGCATTTT.

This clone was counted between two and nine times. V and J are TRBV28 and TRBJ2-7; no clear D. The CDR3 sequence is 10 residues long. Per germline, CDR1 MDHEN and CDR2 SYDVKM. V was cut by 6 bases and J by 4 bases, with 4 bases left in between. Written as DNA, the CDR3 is TGTGCCAGCAGGTCTTACGAGCAGTACTTC. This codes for CASRSYEQYF. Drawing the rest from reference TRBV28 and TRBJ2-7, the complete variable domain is DVKVTQSSRYLVKRTGEKVFLECVQDMDHENMFWYRQDPGLGLRLIYFSYDVKMKEKGDIPEGYSVSREKKERFSLILESASTNQTSMYLCASRSYEQYFGPGTRLTVT.

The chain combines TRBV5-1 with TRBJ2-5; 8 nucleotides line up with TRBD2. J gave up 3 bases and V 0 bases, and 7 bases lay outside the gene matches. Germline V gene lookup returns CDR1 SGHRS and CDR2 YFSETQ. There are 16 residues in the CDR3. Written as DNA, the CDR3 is TGCGCCAGCAGCTTGGGGGCGGGAGGAGTTGAAGAGACCCAGTACTTC. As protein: CASSLGAGGVEETQYF.

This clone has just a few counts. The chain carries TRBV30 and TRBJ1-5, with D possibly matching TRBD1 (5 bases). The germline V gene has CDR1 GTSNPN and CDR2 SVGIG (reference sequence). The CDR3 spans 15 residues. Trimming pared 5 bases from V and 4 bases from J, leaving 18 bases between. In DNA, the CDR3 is TGTGCCTGGCCGGGACGAGGGGAAGGGAATCAGCCCCAGCATTTT. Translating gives CAWPGRGEGNQPQHF.

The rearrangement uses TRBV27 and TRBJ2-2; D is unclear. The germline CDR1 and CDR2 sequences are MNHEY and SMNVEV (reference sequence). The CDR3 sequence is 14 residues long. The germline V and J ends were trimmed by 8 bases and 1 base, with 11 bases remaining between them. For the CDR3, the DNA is TGTGCCAGCTTCCAATGGGGGAACACCGGGGAGCTGTTTTTT. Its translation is CASFQWGNTGELFF.

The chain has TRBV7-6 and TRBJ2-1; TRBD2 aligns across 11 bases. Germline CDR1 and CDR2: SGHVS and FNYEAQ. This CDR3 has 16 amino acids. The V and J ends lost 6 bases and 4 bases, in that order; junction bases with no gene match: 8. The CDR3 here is CASRTTSGRSYNEQFF. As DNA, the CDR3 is TGTGCCAGCAGGACTACTAGCGGGAGATCATACAATGAGCAGTTCTTC.

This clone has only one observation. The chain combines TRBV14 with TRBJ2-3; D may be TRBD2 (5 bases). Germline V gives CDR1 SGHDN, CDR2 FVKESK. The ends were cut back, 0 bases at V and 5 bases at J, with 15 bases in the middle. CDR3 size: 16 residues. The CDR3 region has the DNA TGTGCCAGCAGCCAAGATTACGGGATTGGGGAAGATACGCAGTATTTT. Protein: CASSQDYGIGEDTQYF. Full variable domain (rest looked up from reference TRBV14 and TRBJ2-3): EAGVTQFPSHSVIEKGQTVTLRCDPISGHDNLYWYRRVMGKEIKFLLHFVKESKQDESGMPNNRFLAERTGGTYSTLKVQPAELEDSGVYFCASSQDYGIGEDTQYFGPGTRLTVL.

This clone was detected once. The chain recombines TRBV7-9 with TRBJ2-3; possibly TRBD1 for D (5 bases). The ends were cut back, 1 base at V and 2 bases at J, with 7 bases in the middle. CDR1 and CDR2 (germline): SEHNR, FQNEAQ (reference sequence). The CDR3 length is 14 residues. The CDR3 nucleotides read TGTGCCAGCAGCTTAGACAGGACCACAGATACGCAGTATTTT. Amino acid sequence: CASSLDRTTDTQYF.

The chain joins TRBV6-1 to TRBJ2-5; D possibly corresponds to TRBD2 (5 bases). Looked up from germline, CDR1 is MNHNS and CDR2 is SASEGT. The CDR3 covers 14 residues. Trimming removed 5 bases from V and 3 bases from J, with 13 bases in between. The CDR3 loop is CASSPSGMEETQYF. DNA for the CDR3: TGTGCCAGCAGTCCCTCCGGGATGGAAGAGACCCAGTACTTC.

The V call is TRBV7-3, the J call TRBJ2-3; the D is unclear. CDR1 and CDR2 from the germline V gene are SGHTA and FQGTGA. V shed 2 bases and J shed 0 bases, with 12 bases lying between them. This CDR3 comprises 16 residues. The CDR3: CASSLLGNPSTDTQYF. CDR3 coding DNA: TGTGCCAGCAGCTTACTTGGAAACCCCAGCACAGATACGCAGTATTTT. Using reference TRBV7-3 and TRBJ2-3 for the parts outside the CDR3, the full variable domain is GAGVSQTPSNKVTEKGKYVELRCDPISGHTALYWYRQSLGQGPEFLIYFQGTGAADDSGLPNDRFFAVRPEGSVSTLKIQRTERGDSAVYLCASSLLGNPSTDTQYFGPGTRLTVL.

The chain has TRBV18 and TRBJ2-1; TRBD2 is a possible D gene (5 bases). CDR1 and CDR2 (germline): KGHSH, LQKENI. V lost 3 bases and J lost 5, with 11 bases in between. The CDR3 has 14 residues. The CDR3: CASSPTDGNNEQFF. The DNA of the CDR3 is TGTGCCAGCTCACCCACTGACGGGAACAATGAGCAGTTCTTC.

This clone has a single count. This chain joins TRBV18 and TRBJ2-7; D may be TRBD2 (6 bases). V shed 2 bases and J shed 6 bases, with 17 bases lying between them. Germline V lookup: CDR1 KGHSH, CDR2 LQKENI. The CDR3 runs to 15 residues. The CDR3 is CASSPGGTRGSEQYV. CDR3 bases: TGTGCCAGCTCACCAGGCGGGACCCGCGGAAGCGAGCAGTACGTC.

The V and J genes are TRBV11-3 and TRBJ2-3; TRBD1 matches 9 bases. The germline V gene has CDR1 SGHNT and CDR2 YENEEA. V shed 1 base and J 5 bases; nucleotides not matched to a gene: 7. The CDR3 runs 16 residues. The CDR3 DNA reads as TGTGCCAGCAGCTTAGGAACCGGGACAGGGCGAGATACGCAGTATTTT. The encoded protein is CASSLGTGTGRDTQYF.

The CDR3 DNA is TGTGCCAGCAGAATCAGGGCCTACTCTGGAAACACCATATATTTT. It yields the protein CASRIRAYSGNTIYF. The V gene is TRBV5-8, the J gene TRBJ1-3, with a tentative D call TRBD1 (5 bases). V lost 5 bases and J 0 bases, leaving 12 bases between the germline ends. Looked up from germline, CDR1 is SGHTS and CDR2 is YDEGEE. The CDR3 is 15 amino acids. The full variable domain, with the rest looked up from reference TRBV5-8 and TRBJ1-3, is EAGVTQSPTHLIKTRGQQATLRCSPISGHTSVYWYQQALGLGLQFLLWYDEGEERNRGNFPPRFSGRQFPNYSSELNVNALELEDSALYLCASRIRAYSGNTIYFGEGSWLTVV.

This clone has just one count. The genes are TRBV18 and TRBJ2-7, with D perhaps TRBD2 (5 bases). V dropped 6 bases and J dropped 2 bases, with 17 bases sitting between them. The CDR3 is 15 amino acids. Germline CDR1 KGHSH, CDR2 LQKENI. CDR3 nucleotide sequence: TGTGCCAGCTCTCCTACTAGTGGGAATACCTACGAGCAGTACTTC. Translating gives CASSPTSGNTYEQYF.

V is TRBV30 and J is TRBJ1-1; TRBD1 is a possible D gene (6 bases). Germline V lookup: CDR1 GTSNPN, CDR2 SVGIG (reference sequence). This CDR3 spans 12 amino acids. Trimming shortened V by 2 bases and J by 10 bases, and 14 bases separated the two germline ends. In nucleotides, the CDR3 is TGTGCCTGGAGTCCCAGGGGTGAGGGAGCTTTCTTT. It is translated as CAWSPRGEGAFF.

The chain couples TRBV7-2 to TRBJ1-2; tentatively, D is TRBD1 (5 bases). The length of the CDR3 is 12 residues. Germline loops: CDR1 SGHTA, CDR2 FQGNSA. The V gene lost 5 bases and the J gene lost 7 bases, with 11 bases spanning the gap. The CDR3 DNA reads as TGTGCCAGCAGCCAATCCCAGGGTGGCTACACCTTC. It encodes CASSQSQGGYTF. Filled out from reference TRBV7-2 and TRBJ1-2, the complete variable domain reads GAGVSQSPSNKVTEKGKDVELRCDPISGHTALYWYRQSLGQGLEFLIYFQGNSAPDKSGLPSDRFSAERTGGSVSTLTIQRTQQEDSAVYLCASSQSQGGYTFGSGTRLTVV.

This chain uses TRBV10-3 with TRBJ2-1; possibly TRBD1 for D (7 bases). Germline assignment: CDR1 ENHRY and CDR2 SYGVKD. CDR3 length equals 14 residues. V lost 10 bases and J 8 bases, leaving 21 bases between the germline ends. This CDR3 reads CASGKTGLEDEQFF. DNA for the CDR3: TGTGCCAGCGGGAAGACAGGGCTTGAGGATGAGCAGTTCTTC.

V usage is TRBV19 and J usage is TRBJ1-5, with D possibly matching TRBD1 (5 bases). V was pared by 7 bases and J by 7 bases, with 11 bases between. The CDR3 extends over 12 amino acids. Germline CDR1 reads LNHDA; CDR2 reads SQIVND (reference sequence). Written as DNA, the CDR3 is TGTGCCAGTAACTGGGGCTACCAGCCCCAGCATTTT. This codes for CASNWGYQPQHF.

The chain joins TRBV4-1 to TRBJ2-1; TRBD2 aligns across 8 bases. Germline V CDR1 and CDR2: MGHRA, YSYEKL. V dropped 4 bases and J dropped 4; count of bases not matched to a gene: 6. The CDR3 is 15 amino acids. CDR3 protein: CASSRGSGAYNEQFF. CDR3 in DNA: TGCGCCAGCAGCCGGGGTAGCGGGGCTTACAATGAGCAGTTCTTC.